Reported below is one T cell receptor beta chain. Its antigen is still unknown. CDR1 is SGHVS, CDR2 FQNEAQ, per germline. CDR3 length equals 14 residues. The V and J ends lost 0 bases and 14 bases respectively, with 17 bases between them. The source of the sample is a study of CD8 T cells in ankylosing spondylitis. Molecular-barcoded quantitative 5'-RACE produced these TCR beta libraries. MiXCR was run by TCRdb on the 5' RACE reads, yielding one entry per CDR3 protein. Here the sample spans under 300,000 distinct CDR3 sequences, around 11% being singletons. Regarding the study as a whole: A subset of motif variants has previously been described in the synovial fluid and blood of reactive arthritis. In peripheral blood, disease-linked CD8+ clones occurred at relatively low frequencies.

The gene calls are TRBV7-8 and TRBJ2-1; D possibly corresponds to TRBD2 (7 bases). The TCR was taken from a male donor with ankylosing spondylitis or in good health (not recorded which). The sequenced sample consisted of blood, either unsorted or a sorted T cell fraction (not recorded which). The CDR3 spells CASSLALSGGHKFF. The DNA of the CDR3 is TGTGCCAGCAGCTTAGCGCTGTCCGGGGGGCATAAGTTCTTC.